The 13 T cell receptor beta chains reported below all come from one sample, sequenced in a study of shared clonotypes between healthy human individuals (dated by TCRdb to 2019 to 2021). For the CD8 naive samples, CD45RO-negative cells were positively selected for CCR7, yielding a CD45RA+CCR7+ population from which TemRA cells were excluded. The library was generated by the immunoSEQ multiplex PCR assay. TCRdb obtained this table from immuneACCESS and retained in-frame rearrangements with V and J assigned. These tables miss some clones; where compared with another copy, unresolved V genes account for less than half of the shortfall, and the remainder is unexplained. Here the sample has fewer than 1 million clones; 96% occur a single time. The ten largest account for under 0.25% of the sample. Sequencing was performed on naive CD8+ T cells sorted from blood. The cell subset or site label here, explained by the study, means: CD45RA+CCR7+. These TCRs come from a man aged 30 to 45 in good health.

This chain connects TRBV29-1 to TRBJ2-3, with 7 bases identical to TRBD2. After removal of 5 bases from V and 0 bases from J, the junction contained 5 bases not matched to a gene. There are 14 residues in the CDR3. CDR1 is SQVTM and CDR2 is ANQGSEA in the germline V gene. CDR3 sequence reads: CSVQRELSTDTQYF. The CDR3 DNA reads as TGCAGCGTTCAGCGGGAACTTAGCACAGATACGCAGTATTTT.

The chain uses TRBV7-8 and TRBJ1-5; TRBD1 agrees at 7 bases. The junction had 8 bases not matched to a gene; V was cut back by 2 bases and J by 7 bases. The CDR3 contains 15 residues. In germline, CDR1 is SGHVS, CDR2 FQNEAQ. The CDR3 sequence is CASSLQGGAYQPQHF. The CDR3 DNA reads TGTGCCAGCAGCTTACAAGGGGGCGCATACCAGCCCCAGCATTTT.

The chain recombines TRBV6-5 with TRBJ2-7; TRBD2 matches at 10 bases. The germline CDR1 and CDR2 sequences are MNHEY and SVGAGI. The CDR3 sequence is 16 residues long. The ends lost 0 bases at V and 5 bases at J; junction bases unmatched: 7. CDR3 sequence: CASSYSPSGSLNEQYF. CDR3 DNA sequence: TGTGCCAGCAGTTACTCACCTAGCGGGAGTCTCAACGAGCAGTACTTC.

The sample holds a few counts of this clone. The V gene is TRBV7-9, the J gene TRBJ2-7, with D perhaps matching TRBD1 (5 bases). V lost 3 bases and J lost 2, with 8 bases in between. The CDR3 runs 13 residues. Germline V gene lookup returns CDR1 SEHNR and CDR2 FQNEAQ (reference sequence). CDR3 in amino acids: CASSFPQAYEQYF. The CDR3 DNA is TGTGCCAGCAGCTTTCCACAGGCCTACGAGCAGTACTTC.

This chain connects TRBV7-9 to TRBJ2-3, with 10 bases identical to TRBD1. In germline, CDR1 is SEHNR, CDR2 FQNEAQ (reference sequence). There are 16 residues in the CDR3. The V segment lost 2 bases and the J segment 4 bases; nucleotides outside the gene matches: 6. The CDR3 here is CASSLTRDRGADTQYF. The CDR3 DNA is TGTGCCAGCAGCTTAACCCGGGACAGGGGCGCAGATACGCAGTATTTT.

The CDR3 DNA reads TGTGCCAGCAGTTTGGGCCAGGGATGGGATGAGCAGTTCTTC. Translating gives CASSLGQGWDEQFF. The chain uses TRBV28 and TRBJ2-1; possibly TRBD1 for D (5 bases). The CDR3 runs to 14 residues. The V gene's germline CDR1 is MDHEN and CDR2 SYDVKM. V was trimmed by 3 bases and J by 8 bases, leaving 14 bases between them.

The rearrangement uses TRBV14 and TRBJ2-1, with D maybe TRBD1 (6 bases). Germline V CDR1 and CDR2: SGHDN, FVKESK. There are 18 residues in the CDR3. V lost 2 bases and J 5 bases, leaving 22 bases between the germline ends. The CDR3 loop reads CASSQHTTGSPFHNEQFF. The CDR3 bases are TGTGCCAGCAGCCAACACACTACAGGGTCTCCCTTCCACAATGAGCAGTTCTTC.

J is TRBJ2-1 and V is TRBV29-1; 14 nucleotides agree with TRBD2. V shed 4 bases, J shed 10 bases, and the junction held 9 bases outside the gene matches. The CDR3 consists of 15 residues. CDR1 is SQVTM and CDR2 is ANQGSEA in the germline V gene. The CDR3 loop reads CSVGTGLAGVGEQFF. Written as DNA, the CDR3 is TGCAGCGTTGGTACGGGACTAGCGGGAGTTGGCGAGCAGTTCTTC.

The chain combines TRBV5-4 with TRBJ1-1; 7 bases fit TRBD1. The CDR3 is made up of 13 amino acids. Germline V gene lookup returns CDR1 SGHNT and CDR2 YYREEE (reference sequence). V lost 3 bases and J lost 6; bases outside the gene matches: 5. CDR3 sequence reads: CASSSDREAEAFF. CDR3 in DNA: TGTGCCAGCAGCTCTGACAGGGAGGCTGAAGCTTTCTTT.

This chain connects TRBV6-1 to TRBJ2-7; TRBD1 matches 7 bases. The V segment lost 7 bases and the J segment 2 bases; nucleotides outside the gene matches: 8. The CDR3 runs 14 residues. The germline V gene encodes CDR1 MNHNS and CDR2 SASEGT. The CDR3: CASNKQGTAYEQYF. The DNA of the CDR3 is TGTGCCAGCAACAAACAGGGGACGGCCTACGAGCAGTACTTC.

This clone has a handful of counts. This sequence joins TRBV5-1 and TRBJ2-1; 13 nucleotides align to TRBD2. The CDR3 sequence is 15 residues long. Germline trimming cut 2 bases from V and 8 bases from J; bases unmatched to any gene: 4. Looked up from germline, CDR1 is SGHRS and CDR2 is YFSETQ. DNA of the CDR3: TGCGCCAGCAGCTTACGGACTAGCGGGAGTGATGAGCAGTTCTTC. As protein: CASSLRTSGSDEQFF.

V gene TRBV25-1 combines with J gene TRBJ1-1; 7 bases map to TRBD1. V gave up 4 bases and J gave up 10 bases; unmatched junction bases: 12. The CDR3 has 14 amino acids. CDR1 MGHDK and CDR2 SYGVNS come from the germline V gene. The CDR3 protein is CASSGPRGGGGAFF. The CDR3 DNA follows: TGTGCCAGCAGTGGGCCCCGAGGGGGCGGAGGAGCTTTCTTT. Drawing the rest from reference TRBV25-1 and TRBJ1-1, the complete variable domain is EADIYQTPRYLVIGTGKKITLECSQTMGHDKMYWYQQDPGMELHLIHYSYGVNSTEKGDLSSESTVSRIRTEHFPLTLESARPSHTSQYLCASSGPRGGGGAFFGQGTRLTVV.

CDR3 nucleotide sequence: TGTGCCAGCAGCATCAGGGGAGAGGGCACTGAAGCTTTCTTT. As protein: CASSIRGEGTEAFF. The chain combines TRBV28 with TRBJ1-1; a possible D gene is TRBD1 (6 bases). CDR3 size: 14 residues. V lost 6 bases, J lost 4 bases, and 15 bases lay in between. Germline V gene sequence: CDR1 MDHEN, CDR2 SYDVKM.